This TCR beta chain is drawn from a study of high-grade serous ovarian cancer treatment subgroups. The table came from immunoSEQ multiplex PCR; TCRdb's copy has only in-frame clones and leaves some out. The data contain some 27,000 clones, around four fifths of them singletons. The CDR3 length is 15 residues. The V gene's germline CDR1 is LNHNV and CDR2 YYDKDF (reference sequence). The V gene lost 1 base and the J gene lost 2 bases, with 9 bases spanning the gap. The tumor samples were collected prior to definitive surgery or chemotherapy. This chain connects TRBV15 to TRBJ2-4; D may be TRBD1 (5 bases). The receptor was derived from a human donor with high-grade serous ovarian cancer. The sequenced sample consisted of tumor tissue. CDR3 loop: CATSRVMGPKNIQYF. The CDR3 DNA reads TGTGCCACCAGCAGAGTTATGGGGCCCAAAAACATTCAGTACTTC.